This T cell receptor (beta chain) was observed in a study of blood T cells in healthy people across ages. Broader study findings: Because sorting was not performed, PBMCs prevented conclusive naive versus antigen-experienced comparison. The study regarded diversity estimates from one million T cells as underestimates.

To note about this clonotype: Its matching antigen is unknown. An end of the junction differs from the germline gene, which may be a read error.

Primed by a sample-barcoded 5' primer and a J-beta primer mix, a second PCR proceeded for 7 to 11 cycles. Template switching added a 12-random-nucleotide identifier to every cDNA molecule. One entry per CDR3 protein, called by TCRdb with MiXCR from the 5' RACE reads. The table shows over 950,000 distinct CDR3 sequences, with 45% to 60% occurring only once. The CDR3 consists of 16 residues. CDR1 is SNHLY, CDR2 FYNNEI, per germline. This sequence originates from a woman aged 55-70 years in good health. V usage is TRBV2 and J usage is TRBJ2-1; 15 positions agree with TRBD2. The sample taken for sequencing was blood. CDR3 amino acids: CASGLAGGHSYNDQFF. The CDR3 DNA follows: TGTGCCAGCGGACTAGCGGGAGGGCATTCCTACAATGACCAGTTCTTC.